The present T cell receptor (beta chain) was sequenced within a study of T cell responses to AZD1222 COVID-19 vaccine. TCRdb keeps only in-frame clones here, not all; method: immunoSEQ multiplex PCR. The table has 90,000 to 150,000 clones, roughly nine tenths seen once. Study results and limitations: After two AZD1222 doses, spike-specific TCR breadth and depth rose versus day 0. Nearly half of the spike-specific TCRs reportedly recognize variant regions that carry no mutations.

In this sample, this clone turned up once. Antigen unknown. Germline loops: CDR1 SGHTA, CDR2 FQGNSA. CDR3 length equals 15 residues. The junction had 6 bases not matched to a gene; V was cut back by 1 base and J by 6 bases. This rearrangement joins TRBV7-2 to TRBJ1-5; 7 bases map to TRBD1. Sequenced here: peripheral blood, sampled 28 days after the second AZD1222 dose. The receptor was isolated from an adult who received the AZD1222 COVID-19 vaccine. This CDR3 is CASSLGQGFRQPQHF. CDR3 nucleotides: TGTGCCAGCAGCTTAGGACAGGGTTTCCGTCAGCCCCAGCATTTT.